This T cell receptor (beta chain) was identified in a study of shared clonotypes between healthy human individuals. Study findings and constraints: The represented genetic and exposure-history diversity was limited by the small number of donors.

V lost 5 bases and J 1 base, leaving 15 bases between the germline ends. The germline V gene encodes CDR1 MNHEY and CDR2 SMNVEV (reference sequence). This CDR3 has 15 residues. Terminally differentiated effector memory CD45RA+ cells were excluded by CCR7 positive selection of CD45RO-negative cells. Assay: immunoSEQ multiplex PCR; the TCRdb copy retains only in-frame clones and omits some. The table has hundreds of thousands of clones, under 95% seen once. To note about this clone: Its target is not known.

J is TRBJ2-7 and V is TRBV27; D perhaps matches TRBD2 (6 bases). Sequenced input: naive CD8+ T cells sorted from blood. The receptor comes from a man aged 25-45 years in good health. CDR3 protein: CASSPLGRGSYEQYF. CDR3 DNA sequence: TGTGCCAGCAGTCCCCTCGGGCGGGGTTCCTACGAGCAGTACTTC.